The T cell receptor beta chain under discussion was sequenced for a study of technical replicates of blood from several donors. Trimming removed 3 bases at V and 5 bases at J, with 10 bases between. The CDR3 is 14 residues long. Germline assignment: CDR1 SEHNR and CDR2 FQNEAQ (reference sequence). This table comes from immunoSEQ multiplex PCR, and its TCRdb copy is limited to in-frame clones, with some not included. The repertoire consists of 85,000 to 100,000 clones, with around 95% occurring once and the leading ten covering 0.2% to 0.25%. Sample: T cells isolated from PBMCs. The chain links TRBV7-9 to TRBJ2-2, with D maybe TRBD1 (5 bases). The TCR comes from a human donor in good health. CDR3 sequence (DNA): TGTGCCAGCAGCTTCCAGGGTCGAACCGGGGAGCTGTTTTTT. Translated: CASSFQGRTGELFF.